The entry that follows covers one TCR beta chain sequence. This entry belongs to a study of cytomegalovirus exposure and HLA in healthy donors. Healthy bone marrow donors made up the donor group. 60 Vbeta and 13 Jbeta primers were used in PCR. TCRdb's table, derived via immunoSEQ multiplex PCR, lists solely in-frame clones and lacks some. This table holds approximately 40,000 clones, roughly 80% found once. Sequencing was performed on PBMCs. The source of this sequence is a woman in her 40s in good health and CMV-seronegative.

CDR3 coding DNA: TGTGCCAGCAGCGTAGCTTCCCGGGGGGCTGGAACTGAAGCTTTCTTT. Encoded protein: CASSVASRGAGTEAFF. V gene TRBV9 combines with J gene TRBJ1-1, with D perhaps TRBD1 (6 bases). The V gene lost 0 bases and the J gene lost 5 bases, with 17 bases spanning the gap. Looked up from germline, CDR1 is SGDLS and CDR2 is YYNGEE. The length of the CDR3 is 16 residues.